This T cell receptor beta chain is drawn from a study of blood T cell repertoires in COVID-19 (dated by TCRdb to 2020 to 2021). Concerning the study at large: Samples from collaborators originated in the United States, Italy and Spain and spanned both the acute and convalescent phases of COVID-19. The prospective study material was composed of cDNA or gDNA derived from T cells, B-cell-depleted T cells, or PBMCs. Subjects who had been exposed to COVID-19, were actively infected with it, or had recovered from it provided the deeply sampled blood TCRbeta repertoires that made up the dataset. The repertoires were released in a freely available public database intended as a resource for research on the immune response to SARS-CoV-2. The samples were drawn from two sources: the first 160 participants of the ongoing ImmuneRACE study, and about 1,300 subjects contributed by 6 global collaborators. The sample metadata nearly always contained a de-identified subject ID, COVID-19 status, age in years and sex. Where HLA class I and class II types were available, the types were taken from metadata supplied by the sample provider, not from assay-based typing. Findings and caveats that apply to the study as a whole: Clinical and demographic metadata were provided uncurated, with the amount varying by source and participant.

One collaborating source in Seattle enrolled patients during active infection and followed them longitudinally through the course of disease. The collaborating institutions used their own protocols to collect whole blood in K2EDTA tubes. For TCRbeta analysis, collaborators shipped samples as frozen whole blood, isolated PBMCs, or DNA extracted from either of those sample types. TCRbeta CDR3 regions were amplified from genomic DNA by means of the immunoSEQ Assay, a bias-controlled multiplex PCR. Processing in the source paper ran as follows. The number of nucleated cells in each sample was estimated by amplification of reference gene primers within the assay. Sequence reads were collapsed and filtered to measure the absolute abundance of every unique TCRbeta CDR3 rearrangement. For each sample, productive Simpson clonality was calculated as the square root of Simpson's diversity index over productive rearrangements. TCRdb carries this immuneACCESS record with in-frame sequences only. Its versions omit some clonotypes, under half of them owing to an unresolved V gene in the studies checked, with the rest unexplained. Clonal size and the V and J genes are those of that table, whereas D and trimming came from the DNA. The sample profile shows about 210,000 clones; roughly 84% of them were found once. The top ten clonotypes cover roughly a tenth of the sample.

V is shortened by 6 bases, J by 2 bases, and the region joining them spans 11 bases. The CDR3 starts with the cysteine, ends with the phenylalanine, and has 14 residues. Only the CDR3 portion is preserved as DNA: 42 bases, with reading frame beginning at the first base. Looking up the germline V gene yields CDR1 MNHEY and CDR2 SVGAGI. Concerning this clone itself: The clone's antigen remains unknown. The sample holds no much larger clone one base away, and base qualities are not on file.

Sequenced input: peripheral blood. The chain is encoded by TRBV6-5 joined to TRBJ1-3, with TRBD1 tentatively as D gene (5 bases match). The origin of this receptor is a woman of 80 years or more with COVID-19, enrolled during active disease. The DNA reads TGTGCCAGCAGGTCCTCGGGGGCTGGAAACACCATATATTTT. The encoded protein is CASRSSGAGNTIYF.